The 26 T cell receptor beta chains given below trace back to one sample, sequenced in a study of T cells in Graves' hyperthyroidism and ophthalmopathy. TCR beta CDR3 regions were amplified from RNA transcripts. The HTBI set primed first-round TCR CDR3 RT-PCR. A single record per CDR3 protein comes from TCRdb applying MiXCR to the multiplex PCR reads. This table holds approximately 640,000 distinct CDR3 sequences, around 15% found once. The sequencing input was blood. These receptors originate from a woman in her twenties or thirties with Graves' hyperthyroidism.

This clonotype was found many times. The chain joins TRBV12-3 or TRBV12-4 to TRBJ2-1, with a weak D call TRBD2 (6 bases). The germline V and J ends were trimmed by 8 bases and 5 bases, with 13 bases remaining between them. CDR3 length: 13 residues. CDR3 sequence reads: CASRPGDDNEQFF. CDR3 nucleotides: TGTGCCAGCCGACCGGGGGATGACAATGAGCAGTTCTTC.

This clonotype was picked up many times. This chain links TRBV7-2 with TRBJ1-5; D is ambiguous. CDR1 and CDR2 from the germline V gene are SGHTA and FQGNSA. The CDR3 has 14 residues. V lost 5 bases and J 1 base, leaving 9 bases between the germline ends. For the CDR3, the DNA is TGTGCCAGCAGCCCCGTCCGAAGCAATCAGCCCCAGCATTTT. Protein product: CASSPVRSNQPQHF. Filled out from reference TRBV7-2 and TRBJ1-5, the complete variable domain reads GAGVSQSPSNKVTEKGKDVELRCDPISGHTALYWYRQSLGQGLEFLIYFQGNSAPDKSGLPSDRFSAERTGGSVSTLTIQRTQQEDSAVYLCASSPVRSNQPQHFGDGTRLSIL.

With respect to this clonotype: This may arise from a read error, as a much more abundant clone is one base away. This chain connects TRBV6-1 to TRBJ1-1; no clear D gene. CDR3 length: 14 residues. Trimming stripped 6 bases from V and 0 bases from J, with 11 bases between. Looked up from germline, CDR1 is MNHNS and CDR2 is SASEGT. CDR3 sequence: CASRGETVNTEAFF. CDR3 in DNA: TGTGCCAGCAGAGGAGAGACCGTGAACACTGAAGCTTTCTTT.

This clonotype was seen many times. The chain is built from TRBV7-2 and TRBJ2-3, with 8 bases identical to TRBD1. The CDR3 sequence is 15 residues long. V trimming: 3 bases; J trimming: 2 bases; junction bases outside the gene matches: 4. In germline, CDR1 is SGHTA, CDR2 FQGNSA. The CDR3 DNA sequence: TGTGCCAGCAGCTTCAGGGGGCTGATCACAGATACGCAGTATTTT. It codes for CASSFRGLITDTQYF.

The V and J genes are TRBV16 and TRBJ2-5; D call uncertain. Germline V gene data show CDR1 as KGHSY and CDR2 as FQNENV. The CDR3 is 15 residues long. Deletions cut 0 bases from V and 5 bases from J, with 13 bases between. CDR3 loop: CASSQSPGPGETQYF. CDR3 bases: TGTGCCAGCAGCCAATCGCCAGGTCCGGGTGAGACCCAGTACTTC.

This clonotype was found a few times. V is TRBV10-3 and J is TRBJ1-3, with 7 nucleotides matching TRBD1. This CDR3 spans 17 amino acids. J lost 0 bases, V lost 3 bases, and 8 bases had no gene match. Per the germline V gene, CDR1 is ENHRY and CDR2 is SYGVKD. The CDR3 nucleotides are TGTGCCATCAGTGAACCGGGACAGTACTCCTCTGGAAACACCATATATTTT. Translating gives CAISEPGQYSSGNTIYF.

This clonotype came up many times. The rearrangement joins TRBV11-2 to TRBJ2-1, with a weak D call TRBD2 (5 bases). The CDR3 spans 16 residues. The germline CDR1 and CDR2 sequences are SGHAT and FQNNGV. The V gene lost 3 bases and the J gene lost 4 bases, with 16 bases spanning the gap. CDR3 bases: TGTGCCAGCAGCTTGGAGGTCGCTGGACTGTACAATGAGCAGTTCTTC. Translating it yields CASSLEVAGLYNEQFF.

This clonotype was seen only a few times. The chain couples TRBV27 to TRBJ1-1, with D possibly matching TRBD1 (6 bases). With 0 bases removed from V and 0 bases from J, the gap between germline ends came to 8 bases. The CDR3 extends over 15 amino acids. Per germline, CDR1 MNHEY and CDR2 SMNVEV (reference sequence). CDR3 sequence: CASSLSGGLNTEAFF. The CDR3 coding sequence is TGTGCCAGCAGTTTATCCGGGGGGCTGAACACTGAAGCTTTCTTT.

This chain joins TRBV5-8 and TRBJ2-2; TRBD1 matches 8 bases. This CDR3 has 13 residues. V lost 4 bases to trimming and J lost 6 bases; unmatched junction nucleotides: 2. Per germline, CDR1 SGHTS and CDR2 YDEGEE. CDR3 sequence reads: CASSVTGAGELFF. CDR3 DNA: TGTGCCAGCAGCGTGACAGGGGCCGGGGAGCTGTTTTTT. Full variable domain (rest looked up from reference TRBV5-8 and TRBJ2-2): EAGVTQSPTHLIKTRGQQATLRCSPISGHTSVYWYQQALGLGLQFLLWYDEGEERNRGNFPPRFSGRQFPNYSSELNVNALELEDSALYLCASSVTGAGELFFGEGSRLTVL.

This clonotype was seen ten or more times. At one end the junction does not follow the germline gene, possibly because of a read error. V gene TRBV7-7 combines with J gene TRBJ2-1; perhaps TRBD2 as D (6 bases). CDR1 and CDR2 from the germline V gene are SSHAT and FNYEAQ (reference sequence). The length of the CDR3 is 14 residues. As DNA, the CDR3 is TGTGCTAGCAGCTTAGCGGTCGCCGATAATGAGCAGTTCTTC. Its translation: CASSLAVADNEQFF.

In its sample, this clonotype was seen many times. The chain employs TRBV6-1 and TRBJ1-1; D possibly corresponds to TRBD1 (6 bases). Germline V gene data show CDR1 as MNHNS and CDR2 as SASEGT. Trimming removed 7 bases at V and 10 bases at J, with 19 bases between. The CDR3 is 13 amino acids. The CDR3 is CASIRPDTRGAFF. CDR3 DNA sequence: TGTGCCAGCATAAGACCTGATACCAGGGGAGCTTTCTTT.

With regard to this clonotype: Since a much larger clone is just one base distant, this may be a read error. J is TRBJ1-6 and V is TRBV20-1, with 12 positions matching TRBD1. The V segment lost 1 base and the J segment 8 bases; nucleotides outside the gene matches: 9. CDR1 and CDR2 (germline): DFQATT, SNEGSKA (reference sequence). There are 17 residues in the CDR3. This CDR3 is CSARAAGGTGGYSPLHF. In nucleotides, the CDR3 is TGCAGTGCTAGAGCCGCGGGGGGGACAGGGGGCTATTCACCCCTCCACTTT.

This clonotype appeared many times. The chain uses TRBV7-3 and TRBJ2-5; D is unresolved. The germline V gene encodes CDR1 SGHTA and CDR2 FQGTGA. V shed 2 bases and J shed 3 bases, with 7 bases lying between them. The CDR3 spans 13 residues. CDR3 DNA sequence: TGTGCCAGCAGCTTAGGGTACGAAGAGACCCAGTACTTC. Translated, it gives CASSLGYEETQYF.

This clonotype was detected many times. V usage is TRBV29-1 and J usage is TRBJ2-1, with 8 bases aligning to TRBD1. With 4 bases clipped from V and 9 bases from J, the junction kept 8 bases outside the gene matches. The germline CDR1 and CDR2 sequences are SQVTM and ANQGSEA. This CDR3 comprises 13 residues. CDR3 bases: TGCAGCGTTGCCAGGACAGGGTTAGGTGAGCAGTTCTTC. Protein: CSVARTGLGEQFF.

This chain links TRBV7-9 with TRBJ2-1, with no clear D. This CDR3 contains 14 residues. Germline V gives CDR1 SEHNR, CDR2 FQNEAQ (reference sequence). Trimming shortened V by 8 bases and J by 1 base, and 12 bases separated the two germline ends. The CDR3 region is CASYGTGSYNEQFF. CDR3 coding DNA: TGTGCCAGCTACGGCACGGGTTCCTACAATGAGCAGTTCTTC.

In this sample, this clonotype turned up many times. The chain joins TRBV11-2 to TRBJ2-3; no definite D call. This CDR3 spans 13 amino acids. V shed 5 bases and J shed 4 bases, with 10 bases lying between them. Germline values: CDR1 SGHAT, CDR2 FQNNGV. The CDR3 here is CASSRAYADTQYF. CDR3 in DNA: TGTGCCAGCAGCCGTGCATATGCAGATACGCAGTATTTT.

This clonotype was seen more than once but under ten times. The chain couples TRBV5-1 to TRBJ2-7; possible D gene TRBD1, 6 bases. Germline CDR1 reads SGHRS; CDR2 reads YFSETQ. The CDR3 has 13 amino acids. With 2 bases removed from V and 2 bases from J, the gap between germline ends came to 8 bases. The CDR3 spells CASSFRDTYEQYF. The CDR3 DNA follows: TGCGCCAGCAGCTTCCGGGACACCTACGAGCAGTACTTC.

CDR3: CSASDWNEQFF. Here the CDR3 DNA reads TGCAGTGCCTCCGACTGGAATGAGCAGTTCTTC. This rearrangement joins TRBV20-1 to TRBJ2-1; no firm D call. Trimming took 6 bases from V and 7 from J, leaving 10 bases between them. Germline assignment: CDR1 DFQATT and CDR2 SNEGSKA (reference sequence). The CDR3 has 11 residues.

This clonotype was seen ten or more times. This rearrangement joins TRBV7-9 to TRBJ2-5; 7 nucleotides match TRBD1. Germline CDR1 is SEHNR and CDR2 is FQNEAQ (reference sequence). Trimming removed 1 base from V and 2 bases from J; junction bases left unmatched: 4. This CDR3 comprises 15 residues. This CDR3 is CASSLVGGMQETQYF. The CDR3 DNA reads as TGTGCCAGCAGCTTAGTAGGGGGCATGCAAGAGACCCAGTACTTC. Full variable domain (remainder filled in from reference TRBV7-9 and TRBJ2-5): DTGVSQNPRHKITKRGQNVTFRCDPISEHNRLYWYRQTLGQGPEFLTYFQNEAQLEKSRLLSDRFSAERPKGSFSTLEIQRTEQGDSAMYLCASSLVGGMQETQYFGPGTRLLVL.

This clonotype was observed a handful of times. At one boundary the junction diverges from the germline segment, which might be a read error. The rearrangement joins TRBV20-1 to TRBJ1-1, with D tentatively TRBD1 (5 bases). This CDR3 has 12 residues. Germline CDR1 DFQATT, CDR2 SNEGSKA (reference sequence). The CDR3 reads CSARLWGTEAFF. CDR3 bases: TGCAGTGCTAGACTGTGGGGGACTGAGGCTTTCTTT.

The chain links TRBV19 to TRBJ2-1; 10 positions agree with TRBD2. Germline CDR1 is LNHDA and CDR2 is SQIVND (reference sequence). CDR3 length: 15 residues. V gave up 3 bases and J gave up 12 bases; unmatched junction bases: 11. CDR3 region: CASSIGSGLARLQFF. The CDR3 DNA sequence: TGTGCCAGTAGTATTGGGTCGGGACTAGCGAGGCTGCAGTTCTTC.

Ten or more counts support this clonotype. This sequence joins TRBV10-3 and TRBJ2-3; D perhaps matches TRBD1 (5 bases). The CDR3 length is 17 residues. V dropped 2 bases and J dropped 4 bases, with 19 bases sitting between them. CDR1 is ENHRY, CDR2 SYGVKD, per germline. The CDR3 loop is CAISEGPTRGIPDTQYF. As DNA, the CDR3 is TGTGCCATCAGTGAGGGACCTACAAGGGGCATTCCAGATACGCAGTATTTT.

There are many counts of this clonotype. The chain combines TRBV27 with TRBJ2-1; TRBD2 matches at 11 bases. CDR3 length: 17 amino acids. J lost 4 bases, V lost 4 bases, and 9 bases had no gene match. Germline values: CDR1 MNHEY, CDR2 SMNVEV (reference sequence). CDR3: CASSSISGTSGYNEQFF. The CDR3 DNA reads TGTGCCAGCAGTTCCATCTCCGGGACTAGCGGATACAATGAGCAGTTCTTC.

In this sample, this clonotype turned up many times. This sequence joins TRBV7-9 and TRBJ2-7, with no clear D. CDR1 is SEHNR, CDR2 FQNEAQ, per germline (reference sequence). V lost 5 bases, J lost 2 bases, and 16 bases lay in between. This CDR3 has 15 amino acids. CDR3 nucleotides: TGTGCCAGCAGCGACTCGAACGGGCCTGCCTACGAGCAGTACTTC. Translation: CASSDSNGPAYEQYF.

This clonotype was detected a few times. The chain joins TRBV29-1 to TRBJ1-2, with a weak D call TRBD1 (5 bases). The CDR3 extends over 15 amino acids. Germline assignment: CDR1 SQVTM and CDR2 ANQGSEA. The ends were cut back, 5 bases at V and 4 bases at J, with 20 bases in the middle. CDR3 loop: CSVSEGVRSVYGYTF. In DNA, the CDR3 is TGCAGCGTTTCGGAAGGGGTCAGATCGGTCTATGGCTACACCTTC.

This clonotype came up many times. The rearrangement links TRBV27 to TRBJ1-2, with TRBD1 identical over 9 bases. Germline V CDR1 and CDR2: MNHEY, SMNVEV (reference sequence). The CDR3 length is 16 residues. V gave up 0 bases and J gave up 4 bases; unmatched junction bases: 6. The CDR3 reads CASSLSGQGPLYGYTF. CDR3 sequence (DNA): TGTGCCAGCAGTTTATCGGGACAGGGACCGCTCTATGGCTACACCTTC.